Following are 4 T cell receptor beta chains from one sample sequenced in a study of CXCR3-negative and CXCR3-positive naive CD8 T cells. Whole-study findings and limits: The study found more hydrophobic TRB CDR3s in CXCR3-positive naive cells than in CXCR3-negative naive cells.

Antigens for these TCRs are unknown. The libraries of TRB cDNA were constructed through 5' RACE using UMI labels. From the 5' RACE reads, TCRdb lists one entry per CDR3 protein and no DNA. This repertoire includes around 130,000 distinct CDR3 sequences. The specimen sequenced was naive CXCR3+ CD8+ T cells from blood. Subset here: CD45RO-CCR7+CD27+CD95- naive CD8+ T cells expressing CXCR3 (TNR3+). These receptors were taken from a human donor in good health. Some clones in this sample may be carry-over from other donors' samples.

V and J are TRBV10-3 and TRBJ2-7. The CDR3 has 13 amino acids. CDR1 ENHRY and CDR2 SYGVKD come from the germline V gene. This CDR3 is CAISEGKVYEQYF.

CDR3 amino acids: CASSLMDGEQFF. This chain uses TRBV7-9 with TRBJ2-1. The germline V gene has CDR1 SEHNR and CDR2 FQNEAQ (reference sequence). CDR3 length: 12 amino acids.

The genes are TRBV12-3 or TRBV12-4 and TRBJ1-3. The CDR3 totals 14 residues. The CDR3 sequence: CASSLRVSGNTIYF.

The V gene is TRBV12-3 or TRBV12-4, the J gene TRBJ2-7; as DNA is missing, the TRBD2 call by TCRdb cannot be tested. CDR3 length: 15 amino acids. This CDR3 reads CASTLGGNSGYEQYF.